The text below deals with one T cell receptor (beta chain). Its target antigen remains unknown. No quality values exist for individual bases; no much larger clone is one base distant. The data derive from a study of blood T cell repertoires in COVID-19 (dated by TCRdb to about 2020). Regarding the study in general: Collaborator samples came from the United States, Italy and Spain and covered acute and convalescent phases of COVID-19. A de-identified subject ID, COVID-19 status, age in years and sex were almost always included in the sample metadata. HLA class I and class II types, where available, came from metadata supplied by the sample provider rather than from assay-based typing. The prospective study material was composed of cDNA or gDNA derived from T cells, B-cell-depleted T cells, or PBMCs. The repertoires were made available in a free public database intended to serve as a resource for research on the immune response to SARS-CoV-2. Samples came from the ongoing ImmuneRACE study (first 160 participants) plus 1,254 subjects from 6 global collaborators. The dataset comprised deeply sampled blood TCRbeta repertoires from subjects exposed to, actively infected with, or recovered from COVID-19.

The germline V and J ends show losses of 2 bases and 7 bases respectively, and no gene match explains 4 bases of the junction. The CDR3 goes from the cysteine to the phenylalanine over 13 residues. Only CDR3 DNA is held: 39 bases, read in frame from base 1. From the germline V gene, CDR1 is KGHSH and CDR2 is LQKENI. One collaborating source in Seattle enrolled patients during active infection and followed them longitudinally through the course of disease. The collaborating institutions used their own protocols to collect whole blood in K2EDTA tubes. Collaborator samples were shipped for TCRbeta analysis as frozen whole blood, isolated PBMCs, or DNA extracted from either sample type. General conclusions and limits of the study: The amount of clinical and demographic metadata varied by source and participant and was provided uncurated.

TCRbeta CDR3 regions were amplified from genomic DNA using the immunoSEQ Assay, a bias-controlled multiplex PCR. The published analysis was carried out like this. The number of nucleated cells in each sample was estimated by amplification of reference gene primers within the assay. To quantify the absolute abundance of each unique TCRbeta CDR3 rearrangement, sequence reads were collapsed and filtered. For each sample, productive Simpson clonality was calculated as the square root of Simpson's diversity index over productive rearrangements. Drawn from immuneACCESS, this table holds only the in-frame rearrangements with V and J called that TCRdb kept. Clones are partly lost; checked studies trace under half to an unresolved V gene and leave the rest unexplained. That table is the source of V, J and clone size, and D and trimming were worked out from the DNA. Counted in this sample were under 150,000 clones; more than 70% of them appeared once. Around 5.5% of the sample goes to the ten largest clones.

Material: peripheral blood. The rearrangement combines TRBV18 with TRBJ1-2; TRBD1 fits 7 bases in the junction. This clonotype originated in a woman in her sixties or seventies with COVID-19, enrolled during active disease. The CDR3 loop reads CASSPDRDFGYTF. The nucleotide sequence reads TGTGCCAGCTCACCAGACAGGGATTTTGGCTACACCTTC. The reference TRBV18 and TRBJ1-2 proteins fill in what lies around the CDR3, so the full variable domain reads NAGVMQNPRHLVRRRGQEARLRCSPMKGHSHVYWYRQLPEEGLKFMVYLQKENIIDESGMPKERFSAEFPKEGPSILRIQQVVRGDSAAYFCASSPDRDFGYTFGSGTRLTVV.